Listed here is a single TCR beta chain. Following autologous stem cell transplantation, relapse occurred in every patient, and exposure to brentuximab vedotin varied. V dropped 9 bases and J dropped 3 bases, with 15 bases sitting between them. There are 15 residues in the CDR3. The germline CDR1 and CDR2 sequences are LNHDA and SQIVND (reference sequence). The source of the sample is a study of PD-1 blockade in classical Hodgkin lymphoma. The assay was immunoSEQ multiplex PCR, and TCRdb's table has in-frame clones only and misses some. The sample holds about 40,000 clones, over 70% seen once. The V and J genes are TRBV19 and TRBJ1-6; D is perhaps TRBD1 (6 bases). This receptor was identified in a human donor with classical Hodgkin lymphoma. The source material was peripheral blood mononuclear cells (PBMCs), sampled at baseline. DNA of the CDR3: TGTGCCAGCAAGGGGGGTCAGGGCTATAATTCACCCCTCCACTTT. Translating it yields CASKGGQGYNSPLHF.